The TCR beta chain under discussion was sequenced for a study of blood T cell repertoires in COVID-19. The protocol was immunoSEQ multiplex PCR, while the TCRdb copy is restricted to in-frame clones and leaves out a portion. Of roughly 250,000 clones listed, around 90% are singletons. The V gene end was trimmed by 10 bases and the J gene end by 7 bases; junction bases not matched to a gene: 10. The V gene's germline CDR1 is SNHLY and CDR2 FYNNEI. This CDR3 is built from 14 residues. This receptor was obtained from a man younger than 40 with COVID-19, enrolled during active disease. Sequencing was carried out using peripheral blood. J is TRBJ1-5 and V is TRBV2; 10 bases agree with TRBD1. Here the CDR3 reads CATRQGAGGQPQHF. For the CDR3, the DNA is TGTGCCACCCGACAGGGGGCTGGGGGACAGCCCCAGCATTTT.